The 7 T cell receptor beta chains given below trace back to one sample, sequenced in a study of OX40 agonist ivuxolimab in advanced cancers. Measured with immunoSEQ multiplex PCR; TCRdb has only the in-frame clones, and not every one. The data contain about 120,000 clones, roughly nine tenths of them singletons. The source was CD4+ or CD8+ T cells sorted from blood, collected in a trial of the OX40 agonist ivuxolimab. The source is an adult with an advanced solid tumor such as melanoma, head and neck, liver or kidney cancer.

The J gene is TRBJ1-2, the V gene TRBV30, with a weak D call TRBD1 (5 bases). This CDR3 contains 13 residues. The V end was cut by 3 bases, the J end by 3 bases, with 11 bases between. The germline V gene has CDR1 GTSNPN and CDR2 SVGIG (reference sequence). CDR3 DNA: TGTGCCTGGAGACTACAGGCCCACTATGGCTACACCTTC. It is translated as CAWRLQAHYGYTF.

Only one count was recorded for this clone. V gene TRBV25-1 combines with J gene TRBJ1-6; D gene uncertain. The CDR3 loop spans 14 amino acids. Germline V gene data show CDR1 as MGHDK and CDR2 as SYGVNS. V shed 5 bases and J shed 5 bases, with 10 bases lying between them. This chain's CDR3 is CASSNTANNSPLHF. Written as DNA, the CDR3 is TGTGCCAGCAGTAACACAGCTAATAATTCACCCCTCCACTTT.

The chain carries TRBV7-9 and TRBJ1-1; TRBD1 agrees at 10 bases. CDR1 is SEHNR, CDR2 FQNEAQ, per germline (reference sequence). This CDR3 has 15 amino acids. The V segment lost 5 bases and the J segment 8 bases; nucleotides outside the gene matches: 11. The CDR3 reads CASSNLRDRGTEAFF. The DNA of the CDR3 is TGTGCCAGCAGCAACCTCCGGGACAGGGGCACCGAAGCTTTCTTT.

CDR3: CASSRDSYGYTF. The DNA of the CDR3 is TGTGCCAGCTCACGGGATTCCTATGGCTACACCTTC. The chain uses TRBV18 and TRBJ1-2; D is undetermined. The germline V gene has CDR1 KGHSH and CDR2 LQKENI. Trimming stripped 4 bases from V and 4 bases from J, with 7 bases between. CDR3 length: 12 residues.

This clone was observed a few times. The sample contains more than one DNA sequence encoding this CDR3. The chain employs TRBV11-3 and TRBJ2-1; D uncertain. V was clipped by 2 bases and J by 4 bases, with 6 bases between them. The CDR3 totals 13 residues. CDR1 is SGHNT, CDR2 YENEEA, per germline. The DNA for the CDR3 is TGTGCCAGCAGCTTAAACCTTTACAATGAGCAGTTCTTC. Translated, it gives CASSLNLYNEQFF.

This chain joins TRBV19 and TRBJ2-3; no definite D call. Trimming removed 4 bases at V and 0 bases at J, with 11 bases between. CDR1 and CDR2 from the germline V gene are LNHDA and SQIVND (reference sequence). This CDR3 is 15 amino acids long. This chain's CDR3 is CASSRYGSSTDTQYF. CDR3 in DNA: TGTGCCAGTAGTAGATACGGCAGTAGCACAGATACGCAGTATTTT. The variable domain in full, completed from reference TRBV19 and TRBJ2-3, reads DGGITQSPKYLFRKEGQNVTLSCEQNLNHDAMYWYRQDPGQGLRLIYYSQIVNDFQKGDIAEGYSVSREKKESFPLTVTSAQKNPTAFYLCASSRYGSSTDTQYFGPGTRLTVL.

The chain recombines TRBV6-6 with TRBJ1-4, with D possibly being TRBD1 (5 bases). V was clipped by 5 bases and J by 1 base, with 11 bases between them. Germline lookup yields CDR1 MNHNY and CDR2 SVGAGI (reference sequence). The CDR3 is made up of 15 amino acids. Here the CDR3 DNA reads TGTGCCAGCAGTAAAAGGGGCGTAACTAATGAAAAACTGTTTTTT. This gives the protein CASSKRGVTNEKLFF.